A single sample is the source of the 3 T cell receptor beta chains below, sequenced in a study of early T cells in non-severe SARS-CoV-2 infection (TCRdb year 2021). Libraries were built with 5' RACE. Data came from a NextSeq 500. TCRdb reanalyzed the raw reads on its own, using fastp at Q25 for trimming and MiXCR for clone calling, and kept in-frame beta chains. CDR3 protein sequences are deduplicated, and each keeps its most common genes and DNA. The sample includes around 68,000 distinct CDR3 sequences, with around 5.7% observed a single time. The ten top clones hold around 3.3% of the sample. The starting material was whole blood, obtained at baseline. The receptor set was obtained from an adult who was a healthcare worker with PCR-confirmed SARS-CoV-2 infection or an uninfected control (not recorded which).

This clonotype was seen many times. V is TRBV28 and J is TRBJ1-1; D gene uncertain. CDR1 is MDHEN and CDR2 is SYDVKM in the germline V gene. With 2 bases removed from V and 3 bases from J, the gap between germline ends came to 1 base. The CDR3 sequence is 11 residues long. CDR3 sequence: CASSLDTEAFF. In DNA, the CDR3 is TGTGCCAGCAGTTTAGACACTGAAGCTTTCTTT.

There are many counts of this clonotype. V is TRBV2 and J is TRBJ2-4; D gene uncertain. V shed 6 bases and J shed 5 bases, with 8 bases lying between them. The CDR3 runs 12 residues. From germline, CDR1 is SNHLY and CDR2 FYNNEI. The CDR3 DNA is TGTGCCAGCAGCCACCGGGAAAACATTCAGTACTTC. Protein: CASSHRENIQYF.

V is TRBV28 and J is TRBJ1-2; D is ambiguous. V was cut by 8 bases and J by 4 bases, with 8 bases left in between. This CDR3 region has 11 residues. In germline, CDR1 is MDHEN, CDR2 SYDVKM. CDR3: CASAGRYGYTF. The DNA for the CDR3 is TGTGCCAGCGCAGGCCGCTATGGCTACACCTTC.